This paragraph reports one TCR beta chain. Its antigen is currently unknown. This entry belongs to a study of shared clonotypes between healthy human individuals. Study outcomes and limitations: Shared across a few donors were roughly 5% of the naive CD4 clonotypes.

Germline V gives CDR1 SNHLY, CDR2 FYNNEI. The CDR3 extends over 14 amino acids. The V gene lost 6 bases and the J gene lost 4 bases, with 15 bases spanning the gap. Original methodology: From ImmunoSEQ came sequences covering only the junction and carrying no quality scores, so filtering differed. The table came from immunoSEQ multiplex PCR; TCRdb's copy has only in-frame clones and leaves some out. D and trimming were read from the DNA, whereas the V and J calls and clone size are those reported in that table. The sample shows approximately 2.1 million clones, over 85% of them seen only once. The sample comprised naive CD4+ T cells from PBMCs. Subset described: CD45RA+ positively selected. The receptor was isolated from a young man in good health. Some clones in this sample may be carry-over from other donors' samples. The chain is built from TRBV2 and TRBJ2-5, with a possible D match to TRBD2 (6 bases). DNA for the CDR3: TGTGCCAGCAGGGTGGGAGGAGGGGTAGAGACCCAGTACTTC. The encoded protein is CASRVGGGVETQYF.